This T cell receptor beta chain was observed in a study of T cell responses to AZD1222 COVID-19 vaccine. Study-wide results and caveats: Without day 14 samples, only post-peak T cell repertoires were studied. There were vaccine-associated CD4 TCRs across spike, dominant at 160-218 and 743-854. Clonal diversity may have been underestimated in mostly white British donors. In the spike-specific TCR repertoire, nearly half reportedly target unmutated variant regions.

Concerning this clone: Antigen: not known.

Assay used: immunoSEQ multiplex PCR; TCRdb lists only in-frame clones, some missing. Among 82,000 or so clones listed, over 90% were seen once. The receptor's source is an adult in good health. The sample was peripheral blood, taken on day 0 of AZD1222 vaccination.

In DNA form, the CDR3 reads TGTGCCAGCAGCTTAGGGATACAGGGGCTAGAGTCCGAGCAGTACTTC. Its translation: CASSLGIQGLESEQYF. The rearrangement uses TRBV11-2 and TRBJ2-7; TRBD1 matches 7 bases. V was clipped by 1 base and J by 6 bases; unmatched bases: 12. This CDR3 has 16 amino acids. The germline V gene has CDR1 SGHAT and CDR2 FQNNGV.